Below are 12 T cell receptor beta chains sequenced from a single sample in a study of technical replicates of blood from a handful of donors. Produced via immunoSEQ multiplex PCR; TCRdb's table is partial and in-frame only. The sample lists under 35,000 clones; 90% to 95% were seen once. Material: PBMCs. The receptor source for this set is a human donor in good health. Some clones in this sample may be carry-over from other donors' samples.

The rearrangement links TRBV11-2 to TRBJ1-5; D may be TRBD1 (5 bases). Per the germline V gene, CDR1 is SGHAT and CDR2 is FQNNGV. The length of the CDR3 is 14 residues. V lost 2 bases to trimming and J lost 7 bases, with 12 bases between them. The CDR3 protein is CASSLSREGQPQHF. As DNA, the CDR3 is TGTGCCAGCAGCTTAAGCAGGGAAGGGCAGCCCCAGCATTTT.

J is TRBJ2-5 and V is TRBV7-2; D may be TRBD2 (6 bases). V lost 6 bases to trimming and J lost 5 bases, with 13 bases between them. Germline V gene sequence: CDR1 SGHTA, CDR2 FQGNSA. This CDR3 comprises 13 residues. In DNA form, the CDR3 reads TGTGCCAGCAGGATGCGGGGTGGGGAGACCCAGTACTTC. It codes for CASRMRGGETQYF.

CDR3 amino acids: CASRDSQINYGYTF. Written as DNA, the CDR3 is TGTGCCAGCAGGGACAGCCAAATTAACTATGGCTACACCTTC. The chain is built from TRBV5-6 and TRBJ1-2; D might be TRBD1 (6 bases). V lost 5 bases and J lost 1, with 12 bases in between. This CDR3 contains 14 residues. CDR1 is SGHDT and CDR2 is YYEEEE in the germline V gene.

The chain uses TRBV4-2 and TRBJ2-5; D ambiguous. The CDR3 sequence is 14 residues long. Trimming shortened V by 1 base and J by 1 base, and 7 bases separated the two germline ends. Germline V gene lookup returns CDR1 LGHNA and CDR2 YNFKEQ. Here the CDR3 DNA reads TGTGCCAGCAGCCAAGGGGCAGTCCAAGAGACCCAGTACTTC. This translates into CASSQGAVQETQYF.

V gene TRBV27 combines with J gene TRBJ1-2; TRBD1 agrees at 11 bases. Germline V CDR1 and CDR2: MNHEY, SMNVEV (reference sequence). The CDR3 is 13 amino acids. The trim removed 5 bases at V and 5 bases at J, leaving 1 base unmatched. The DNA of the CDR3 is TGTGCCAGCAGTGGGACAGGGGGATATGGCTACACCTTC. As protein: CASSGTGGYGYTF.

The CDR3 DNA is TGTGCCAGCCACCCCGGCAGGGCGAGGAACACTGAAGCTTTCTTT. Translated, it gives CASHPGRARNTEAFF. V usage is TRBV2 and J usage is TRBJ1-1; maybe TRBD1 (5 bases). V lost 8 bases to trimming and J lost 1 base, with 17 bases between them. The germline V gene encodes CDR1 SNHLY and CDR2 FYNNEI. CDR3 size: 15 residues.

The V and J genes are TRBV9 and TRBJ2-5; 7 bases line up with TRBD1. The V and J ends lost 4 bases and 6 bases, in that order; junction bases with no gene match: 12. CDR3 length: 15 amino acids. The germline V gene has CDR1 SGDLS and CDR2 YYNGEE. CDR3 sequence: CASSFEGQGVQTQYF. The CDR3 DNA is TGTGCCAGCAGCTTCGAGGGCCAGGGGGTTCAGACCCAGTACTTC.

The rearrangement joins TRBV18 to TRBJ2-7, with 12 bases identical to TRBD2. There are 17 residues in the CDR3. Losses at the gene ends were 3 bases for V and 5 bases for J; bases not matched to a gene: 11. In germline, CDR1 is KGHSH, CDR2 LQKENI. Here the CDR3 reads CASSPRLAGGPTHEQYF. CDR3 nucleotide sequence: TGTGCCAGCTCACCCCGGCTAGCGGGAGGGCCGACCCACGAGCAGTACTTC. Full variable domain (missing parts from reference TRBV18 and TRBJ2-7): NAGVMQNPRHLVRRRGQEARLRCSPMKGHSHVYWYRQLPEEGLKFMVYLQKENIIDESGMPKERFSAEFPKEGPSILRIQQVVRGDSAAYFCASSPRLAGGPTHEQYFGPGTRLTVT.

The chain has TRBV30 and TRBJ2-1; 13 bases are a match to TRBD2. The CDR3 has 16 amino acids. V gave up 1 base and J gave up 2 bases; unmatched junction bases: 2. CDR1 is GTSNPN, CDR2 SVGIG, per germline (reference sequence). CDR3 nucleotides: TGTGCCTGGAGTGGTGGGACTAGCGGGACCTACAATGAGCAGTTCTTC. This translates into CAWSGGTSGTYNEQFF.

This rearrangement joins TRBV15 to TRBJ2-7; TRBD2 matches at 7 bases. Germline V lookup: CDR1 LNHNV, CDR2 YYDKDF (reference sequence). The V gene end was trimmed by 3 bases and the J gene end by 5 bases; junction bases not matched to a gene: 4. This CDR3 spans 13 amino acids. DNA for the CDR3: TGTGCCACCAGCAGCGATGGGGGGGACGAGCAGTACTTC. This gives the protein CATSSDGGDEQYF. Full variable domain (missing parts from reference TRBV15 and TRBJ2-7): DAMVIQNPRYQVTQFGKPVTLSCSQTLNHNVMYWYQQKSSQAPKLLFHYYDKDFNNEADTPDNFQSRRPNTSFCFLDIRSPGLGDTAMYLCATSSDGGDEQYFGPGTRLTVT.

This clone was picked up one time. The rearrangement uses TRBV5-6 and TRBJ1-3, with D unclear. From germline, CDR1 is SGHDT and CDR2 YYEEEE. Trimming took off 0 bases at V and 0 bases at J, with 7 bases between the two ends. The CDR3 extends over 15 amino acids. The CDR3 coding sequence is TGTGCCAGCAGCTTGGACACTAGCTCTGGAAACACCATATATTTT. It codes for CASSLDTSSGNTIYF.

The J gene is TRBJ1-2, the V gene TRBV6-5, with TRBD1 identical over 12 bases. V shed 5 bases, J shed 8 bases, and the junction held 6 bases outside the gene matches. Germline CDR1 MNHEY, CDR2 SVGAGI. CDR3 length: 14 amino acids. CDR3 protein: CASSLGQGAGGYTF. As DNA, the CDR3 is TGTGCCAGCAGTCTGGGACAGGGGGCAGGGGGCTACACCTTC.